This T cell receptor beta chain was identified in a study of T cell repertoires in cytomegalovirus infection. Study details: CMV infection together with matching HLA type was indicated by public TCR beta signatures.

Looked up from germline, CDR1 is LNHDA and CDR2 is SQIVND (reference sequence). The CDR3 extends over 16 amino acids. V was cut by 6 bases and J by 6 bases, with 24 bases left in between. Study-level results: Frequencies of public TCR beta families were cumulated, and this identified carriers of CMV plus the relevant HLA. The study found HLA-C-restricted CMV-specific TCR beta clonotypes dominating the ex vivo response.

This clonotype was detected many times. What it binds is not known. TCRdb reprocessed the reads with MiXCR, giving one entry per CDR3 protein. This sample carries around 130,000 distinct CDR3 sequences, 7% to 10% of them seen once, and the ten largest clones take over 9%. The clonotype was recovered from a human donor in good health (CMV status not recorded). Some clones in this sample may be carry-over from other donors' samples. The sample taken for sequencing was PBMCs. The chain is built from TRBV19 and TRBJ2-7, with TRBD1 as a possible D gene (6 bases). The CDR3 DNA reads TGTGCCAGTAGCCGGGGTGCCACAGGGTCCTGGGGCGAGCAGTACTTC. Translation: CASSRGATGSWGEQYF.